This passage covers 22 T cell receptor beta chains from one sample sequenced in a study of OX40 agonist ivuxolimab in advanced cancers. Libraries were prepared by immunoSEQ multiplex PCR; TCRdb keeps only in-frame clonotypes and omits some of them. The sample shows 95,000 to 100,000 clones, roughly 83% of them seen only once. The specimen was CD4+ or CD8+ T cells sorted from blood, collected in a trial of the OX40 agonist ivuxolimab. These receptors were taken from an adult with an advanced solid tumor such as melanoma, head and neck, liver or kidney cancer.

The CDR3 region is CASGWDRVTTEAFF. The CDR3 region has the DNA TGTGCCAGCGGTTGGGACAGGGTAACCACTGAAGCTTTCTTT. The V call is TRBV5-4, the J call TRBJ1-1; TRBD1 matches at 9 bases. V was clipped by 7 bases and J by 4 bases; unmatched bases: 8. The CDR3 sequence is 14 residues long. Germline V gene lookup returns CDR1 SGHNT and CDR2 YYREEE (reference sequence).

The rearrangement joins TRBV7-9 to TRBJ1-1; 8 bases are shared with TRBD1. V trimming: 6 bases; J trimming: 5 bases; junction bases outside the gene matches: 8. CDR1 and CDR2 (germline): SEHNR, FQNEAQ (reference sequence). This CDR3 has 14 residues. CDR3 coding DNA: TGTGCCAGCAGTTTCAGGGGGCGGGGGACTGAAGCTTTCTTT. Translation gives CASSFRGRGTEAFF.

This clone is a singleton in its sample. CDR3 DNA sequence: TGTGCCAGCAGCCAAATAGCGGGAGGGTCCAATGAGCAGTTCTTC. As protein: CASSQIAGGSNEQFF. This chain connects TRBV6-6 to TRBJ2-1; 11 positions match TRBD2. The CDR3 contains 15 residues. Germline V lookup: CDR1 MNHNY, CDR2 SVGAGI (reference sequence). The J segment lost 6 bases and the V segment lost 6 bases, leaving 7 bases of the junction unmatched.

The V call is TRBV10-2, the J call TRBJ2-4; TRBD2 agrees at 15 bases. The germline V gene has CDR1 WSHSY and CDR2 SAAADI. Losses at the gene ends were 6 bases for V and 3 bases for J; bases not matched to a gene: 12. This CDR3 is 19 amino acids long. CDR3 sequence reads: CASSTSPGLAGGRKNIQYF. CDR3 coding DNA: TGCGCCAGCAGCACATCCCCGGGACTAGCGGGGGGCCGCAAAAACATTCAGTACTTC.

The CDR3 is CASSQDNEQFF. For the CDR3, the DNA is TGCGCCAGCAGCCAGGACAATGAGCAGTTCTTC. J is TRBJ2-1 and V is TRBV5-1; no reliable D call. V lost 4 bases to trimming and J lost 5 bases, with 4 bases between them. The CDR3 spans 11 residues. The germline V gene encodes CDR1 SGHRS and CDR2 YFSETQ.

This clone was observed a single time. The chain carries TRBV5-8 and TRBJ1-4; weak D call: TRBD1 (5 bases). V shed 0 bases and J shed 4 bases, with 7 bases lying between them. The CDR3 spans 14 residues. Germline assignment: CDR1 SGHTS and CDR2 YDEGEE. CDR3 bases: TGTGCCAGCAGCTTGGGGGGCTTTAATGAAAAACTGTTTTTT. This encodes CASSLGGFNEKLFF.

The V gene is TRBV27, the J gene TRBJ2-2; D unclear. This CDR3 region has 14 residues. The germline CDR1 and CDR2 sequences are MNHEY and SMNVEV (reference sequence). V gave up 0 bases and J gave up 1 base, with 3 bases separating them. The CDR3 DNA is TGTGCCAGCAGTTTATCGAGGAACACCGGGGAGCTGTTTTTT. This sequence encodes CASSLSRNTGELFF.

The V gene is TRBV5-8, the J gene TRBJ2-7; TRBD1 might be the D (5 bases). The V and J ends lost 3 bases and 6 bases respectively, with 16 bases between them. CDR3 length equals 14 residues. The V gene's germline CDR1 is SGHTS and CDR2 YDEGEE. The CDR3 protein is CASSSPRVWGEQYF. The CDR3 DNA is TGTGCCAGCAGCTCTCCCAGGGTGTGGGGCGAGCAGTACTTC.

The count of this clone is one. This sequence joins TRBV7-2 and TRBJ2-7; D remains unclear. Looked up from germline, CDR1 is SGHTA and CDR2 is FQGNSA. V was clipped by 5 bases and J by 3 bases, with 14 bases between them. This CDR3 comprises 14 residues. The chain's CDR3 is CASSPHPQFYEQYF. For the CDR3, the DNA is TGTGCCAGCAGCCCCCACCCTCAATTCTACGAGCAGTACTTC.

Concerning this clone: One end of the junction varies from germline; a read error may be responsible. J is TRBJ2-7 and V is TRBV19; D may correspond to TRBD1 or TRBD2 (5 bases each). The V gene's germline CDR1 is LNHDA and CDR2 SQIVND (reference sequence). This CDR3 comprises 16 residues. CDR3: CASSRHIATEPYGQYF. Written as DNA, the CDR3 is TGTGCCAGTAGCCGCCATATAGCGACAGAACCTTACGGGCAGTACTTC.

DNA for the CDR3: TGTGCCAGTAGTATGGCGCGTGCGGGAGGCAAAAACATTCAGTACTTC. Its protein product is CASSMARAGGKNIQYF. The J gene is TRBJ2-4, the V gene TRBV19; 8 bases align to TRBD2. Losses at the gene ends were 3 bases for V and 3 bases for J; bases not matched to a gene: 7. The CDR3 totals 16 residues. Looked up from germline, CDR1 is LNHDA and CDR2 is SQIVND (reference sequence).

The V and J genes are TRBV7-3 and TRBJ1-1; D is ambiguous. The germline V and J ends were trimmed by 3 bases and 5 bases, with 13 bases remaining between them. This CDR3 has 14 amino acids. Germline CDR1 reads SGHTA; CDR2 reads FQGTGA. The CDR3: CASSLGQLGTEAFF. CDR3 DNA: TGTGCCAGCAGCTTGGGTCAACTCGGGACTGAAGCTTTCTTT.

The chain has TRBV19 and TRBJ2-4, with 7 positions matching TRBD2. The CDR3 loop spans 18 amino acids. Germline V CDR1 and CDR2: LNHDA, SQIVND (reference sequence). The V and J ends lost 7 bases and 0 bases, in that order; junction bases with no gene match: 15. CDR3 nucleotides: TGTGCCAGTACCCCCGCCCCAGGGCGGGGGTTAGCCAAAAACATTCAGTACTTC. The encoded protein is CASTPAPGRGLAKNIQYF.

This clone was recorded a few times. The chain is built from TRBV7-9 and TRBJ2-2; a weak D match, TRBD1 (6 bases). The germline CDR1 and CDR2 sequences are SEHNR and FQNEAQ (reference sequence). CDR3 length: 14 residues. Trimming pared 2 bases from V and 4 bases from J, leaving 8 bases between. The CDR3 region has the DNA TGTGCCAGCAGCTTAAACAGGGTCACCGGGGAGCTGTTTTTT. It translates to CASSLNRVTGELFF.

This chain links TRBV25-1 with TRBJ2-2, with 8 nucleotides matching TRBD1. Germline CDR1 MGHDK, CDR2 SYGVNS. The CDR3 consists of 14 residues. The V gene end was trimmed by 6 bases and the J gene end by 6 bases; junction bases not matched to a gene: 6. The CDR3 spells CASRDRVFPGELFF. As DNA, the CDR3 is TGTGCCAGCAGGGACAGGGTTTTCCCCGGGGAGCTGTTTTTT. The variable domain in full, completed from reference TRBV25-1 and TRBJ2-2, reads EADIYQTPRYLVIGTGKKITLECSQTMGHDKMYWYQQDPGMELHLIHYSYGVNSTEKGDLSSESTVSRIRTEHFPLTLESARPSHTSQYLCASRDRVFPGELFFGEGSRLTVL.

The rearrangement joins TRBV28 to TRBJ2-6, with 7 bases fitting TRBD1. V was clipped by 3 bases and J by 2 bases; unmatched bases: 10. Germline V lookup: CDR1 MDHEN, CDR2 SYDVKM. This CDR3 region has 18 residues. CDR3 nucleotide sequence: TGTGCCAGCAGTTTGTTGGGACAGAGTATTACTGGGGCCAACGTCCTGACTTTC. Translated, it gives CASSLLGQSITGANVLTF.

This chain links TRBV6-6 with TRBJ2-7, with 7 positions matching TRBD2. The trim removed 0 bases at V and 2 bases at J, leaving 7 bases unmatched. The CDR3 is 16 amino acids. The germline V gene has CDR1 MNHNY and CDR2 SVGAGI (reference sequence). The CDR3 DNA reads TGTGCCAGCAGTTACTCGGGGCGGGACTACGCCTACGAGCAGTACTTC. Translating gives CASSYSGRDYAYEQYF.

This clone turned up a few times. The V gene is TRBV6-1, the J gene TRBJ2-5, with no clear D. V lost 7 bases and J 5 bases, leaving 8 bases between the germline ends. The length of the CDR3 is 11 residues. Germline V gives CDR1 MNHNS, CDR2 SASEGT. CDR3 sequence (DNA): TGTGCCAGCACCCTAGGGGAGACCCAGTACTTC. It specifies CASTLGETQYF.

A single count supports this clone. CDR3 nucleotides: TGTGCCAGCAGCTTAGATACTATGAACACTGAAGCTTTCTTT. The encoded protein is CASSLDTMNTEAFF. The rearrangement uses TRBV7-9 and TRBJ1-1; D unresolved. Germline CDR1 is SEHNR and CDR2 is FQNEAQ (reference sequence). The CDR3 consists of 14 residues. The ends were cut back, 1 base at V and 0 bases at J, with 6 bases in the middle.

V is TRBV11-2 and J is TRBJ1-2; the match to TRBD1 covers 7 bases. The CDR3 has 14 residues. CDR1 and CDR2 from the germline V gene are SGHAT and FQNNGV. V was pared by 2 bases and J by 4 bases, with 4 bases of the junction left unmatched. The chain's CDR3 is CASSLTQGGYGYTF. CDR3 bases: TGTGCCAGCAGCTTAACCCAGGGGGGCTATGGCTACACCTTC.

This clone was observed once. This chain links TRBV7-8 with TRBJ2-3; perhaps D is TRBD1 or TRBD2 (6 bases each). The CDR3 is 16 amino acids. Germline-derived CDR1 and CDR2 are SGHVS and FQNEAQ. The V gene lost 0 bases and the J gene lost 6 bases, with 16 bases spanning the gap. CDR3 region: CASSLAQGPGVDTQYF. The CDR3 region has the DNA TGTGCCAGCAGCTTAGCCCAGGGGCCGGGGGTGGATACGCAGTATTTT.

The table lists this clone with a few counts. V is TRBV30 and J is TRBJ2-7, with D possibly TRBD2 on 5 matching bases. The CDR3 totals 13 residues. Trimming cost V 4 bases and J 0 bases, with 10 bases left between them. Germline CDR1 reads GTSNPN; CDR2 reads SVGIG (reference sequence). As DNA, the CDR3 is TGTGCCTGGAACCGGGGTTACTCCTACGAGCAGTACTTC. This sequence encodes CAWNRGYSYEQYF.